This TCR beta chain was profiled in a study of neurological immune-mediated disorders. Study-level information: A relapsing-remitting course was seen in about 90% of the roughly 35 multiple sclerosis patients and a secondary progressive course in 3. Study-wide findings and caveats: TCR clonal expansion peaked in HTLV-1-associated myelopathy patients and was lowest in multiple sclerosis patients. On phylogenetic grouping, the repertoires of 18 of 34 multiple sclerosis patients fell within one related-CDR3 cluster, constituting a possible signature.

The germline V and J ends were trimmed by 2 bases and 5 bases, with 9 bases remaining between them. The CDR3 has 13 residues. From the 5' RACE reads, TCRdb called clonotypes with MiXCR, one entry per CDR3 protein. The sample has 55,000 to 60,000 distinct CDR3 sequences, roughly 3.2% seen once. About this clonotype itself: The antigen is not known.

This clonotype was sampled from a woman aged 25 to 39 with multiple sclerosis. The V call is TRBV12-3 or TRBV12-4, the J call TRBJ1-1, with D possibly being TRBD1 (6 bases). Source material: PBMCs. The CDR3 spells CASSLTGRTEAFF. Here the CDR3 DNA reads TGTGCCAGCAGTTTAACAGGGCGGACTGAAGCTTTCTTT.